Included here is one T cell receptor beta chain sequence, with context. A second PCR, run for about 6 to 11 cycles, used a sample-barcoded 5' primer plus a J-beta primer mix. TCRdb analysed the 5' RACE reads with MiXCR anew, one entry per CDR3 protein. This table holds over a million distinct CDR3 sequences, around 42% found once. Germline loops: CDR1 SGHTA, CDR2 FQGTGA. The CDR3 is made up of 15 amino acids. These data are taken from a study of blood T cells in healthy people across ages. Healthy Caucasians from Russia aged roughly 6 to 95 served as donors. Total RNA extraction produced at least 5 micrograms (per sample) for the study.

Sequencing used blood. This sequence joins TRBV7-3 and TRBJ2-1; TRBD2 matches at 7 bases. The DNA matches TRBJ2-7 better at its end, which makes the J call doubtful. The receptor comes from a woman aged 18 to 35 in good health. The CDR3 loop reads CASSQGLHSYNEQYF. The CDR3 region has the DNA TGTGCCAGCAGCCAGGGACTACACTCCTACAATGAGCAGTACTTC.